The 2 T cell receptor beta chains below come from one sample, sequenced in a study of blood T cell repertoires in COVID-19. Sequencing was performed with immunoSEQ multiplex PCR; in TCRdb, only in-frame clones are kept and a portion is missing. The table lists about 280,000 clones, 83% of them singletons. Source material: peripheral blood. The receptors were gathered from a woman aged 50 to 60 who had recovered from COVID-19.

This clone was counted only a few times. The J gene is TRBJ1-5, the V gene TRBV3-1 (or the pseudogene TRBV3-2); D uncertain. The CDR3 contains 12 residues. Germline-derived CDR1 and CDR2 are LGHDT and YNNKEL (reference sequence). The ends were cut back, 6 bases at V and 4 bases at J, with 7 bases in the middle. The CDR3 spells CASSPRNQPQHF. CDR3 nucleotide sequence: TGTGCCAGCAGTCCGAGGAATCAGCCCCAGCATTTT.

The V call is TRBV5-6, the J call TRBJ1-2; D ambiguous. The V gene lost 4 bases and the J gene lost 3 bases, with 13 bases spanning the gap. The CDR3 spans 14 residues. Per the germline V gene, CDR1 is SGHDT and CDR2 is YYEEEE. The CDR3 is CASSGPDQDYGYTF. DNA of the CDR3: TGTGCCAGCAGCGGCCCTGACCAGGACTATGGCTACACCTTC.